Included here is one TCR beta chain sequence, with context. This clonotype showed up many times. Its antigen remains undetermined. No much larger clone is present one base from it, and per-base qualities are unavailable. Library generation was performed with PCR. Sequencing was performed on an Illumina HiSeq 2500. To normalize quantification of the TCRbeta repertoire, the TCR libraries were built with molecular barcoding that relied on unique molecular identifiers. TCRdb redid the processing of the public reads, applying fastp at Q25 and MiXCR, and retained in-frame beta chains. Each entry is one CDR3 protein sequence, shown with its most common DNA and genes. For this sample the table gives fewer than 90,000 distinct CDR3 sequences, of which approximately 7.3% were detected only once. Of the sample, less than 3% falls within the top ten clones. After removal of 2 bases from V and 1 base from J, the junction retains 2 bases not matched to a gene. The CDR3 covers 15 residues, taking in both the cysteine and the phenylalanine. Just the 45-base CDR3 DNA is kept, in frame starting at base 1.

The sample originates from a study of T-cell reconstitution after alpha-beta-depleted transplantation in children (dated by TCRdb to 2016 to 2017). Turning to the overall study: T-cell immune reconstitution after TCRalphabeta/CD19-depleted allogeneic hematopoietic cell transplantation in children was quantitatively tracked in the study by means of TCR repertoire profiling.

The clonotype was recovered from a human donor who donated a stem cell graft to a child with acute lymphoblastic leukemia. Material: PBMCs from the stem cell graft donor, obtained from the stem cell graft. The chain is assembled from TRBV12-3 or TRBV12-4 and TRBJ1-5; the central 7 bases match TRBD1. In nucleotide form, the sequence is TGTGCCAGCAGTTTATCAGGGGGAAGCAATCAGCCCCAGCATTTT. It specifies CASSLSGGSNQPQHF.